The 21 T cell receptor beta chains below were found in one sample sequenced in a study of T cell repertoires in cytomegalovirus infection. TCRdb analysed the reads with MiXCR anew, one entry per CDR3 protein. The table shows 640,000 or so distinct CDR3 sequences, with around 31% occurring only once. For these TCRs, the target antigens are not known. The starting material was cultured PBMCs, obtained from culture after CMV antigen stimulation. All receptors derive from a human donor in good health (CMV status not recorded). Some clones in this sample may be carry-over from other donors' samples.

CDR3 coding DNA: TGTGCCAGTAAGAAAGGCAGGGGCTTTAGCAATCAGCCCCAGCATTTT. Its protein product is CASKKGRGFSNQPQHF. This chain uses TRBV19 with TRBJ1-5, with TRBD1 as a possible D gene (6 bases). CDR1 and CDR2 from the germline V gene are LNHDA and SQIVND (reference sequence). CDR3 length: 16 amino acids. V gave up 7 bases and J gave up 0 bases, with 16 bases separating them. The whole variable domain, filled in from reference TRBV19 and TRBJ1-5, reads DGGITQSPKYLFRKEGQNVTLSCEQNLNHDAMYWYRQDPGQGLRLIYYSQIVNDFQKGDIAEGYSVSREKKESFPLTVTSAQKNPTAFYLCASKKGRGFSNQPQHFGDGTRLSIL.

V is TRBV5-1 and J is TRBJ2-7; 8 bases are shared with TRBD1. This CDR3 is 17 amino acids long. The germline CDR1 and CDR2 sequences are SGHRS and YFSETQ. V lost 5 bases to trimming and J lost 5 bases; unmatched junction nucleotides: 18. The CDR3 region has the DNA TGCGCCAGCAGTAGTTTCGTTCGGACAGGGTTGGTCGACGAGCAGTACTTC. Translating it yields CASSSFVRTGLVDEQYF.

This rearrangement joins TRBV7-2 to TRBJ2-7; TRBD1 matches 8 bases. This CDR3 has 14 residues. J lost 4 bases, V lost 5 bases, and 7 bases had no gene match. Germline CDR1 is SGHTA and CDR2 is FQGNSA. The CDR3 loop is CASSPDRAVYEQYF. CDR3 DNA sequence: TGTGCCAGCAGCCCGGACAGGGCGGTTTACGAGCAGTACTTC.

This chain uses TRBV20-1 with TRBJ2-7; D is possibly TRBD2 (6 bases). The germline V gene has CDR1 DFQATT and CDR2 SNEGSKA (reference sequence). This CDR3 region has 14 residues. The ends were cut back, 1 base at V and 7 bases at J, with 17 bases in the middle. The chain's CDR3 is CSARGPADYLEQYF. The CDR3, as DNA: TGCAGTGCTAGAGGCCCAGCGGACTATTTGGAGCAGTACTTC.

The rearrangement joins TRBV7-2 to TRBJ2-2; 7 nucleotides match TRBD1. The CDR3 spans 15 residues. Germline trimming cut 3 bases from V and 4 bases from J; bases unmatched to any gene: 5. Germline V gene sequence: CDR1 SGHTA, CDR2 FQGNSA. The CDR3 DNA reads as TGTGCCAGCAGCTTTAGGGGGCGCGGCACCGGGGAGCTGTTTTTT. The encoded protein is CASSFRGRGTGELFF.

This clonotype was observed a handful of times. The rearrangement links TRBV6-5 to TRBJ1-1, with a tentative D call TRBD1 (5 bases). V lost 8 bases, J lost 2 bases, and 12 bases lay in between. The CDR3 length is 13 residues. Per the germline V gene, CDR1 is MNHEY and CDR2 is SVGAGI. The CDR3 spells CASLPGPNTEAFF. The CDR3 region has the DNA TGTGCCAGCCTTCCGGGACCCAACACTGAAGCTTTCTTT.

This clonotype appeared a few times. The chain employs TRBV7-2 and TRBJ2-7; D not resolved. This CDR3 is 17 amino acids long. CDR1 and CDR2 (germline): SGHTA, FQGNSA. V gave up 1 base and J gave up 0 bases, with 16 bases separating them. CDR3 sequence reads: CASSLVGTALSSYEQYF. CDR3 nucleotides: TGTGCCAGCAGCTTAGTAGGTACAGCCCTAAGCTCCTACGAGCAGTACTTC. Variable domain in full (rest from reference TRBV7-2 and TRBJ2-7): GAGVSQSPSNKVTEKGKDVELRCDPISGHTALYWYRQSLGQGLEFLIYFQGNSAPDKSGLPSDRFSAERTGGSVSTLTIQRTQQEDSAVYLCASSLVGTALSSYEQYFGPGTRLTVT.

This clonotype was observed a handful of times. V and J are TRBV7-9 and TRBJ1-4; D unresolved. V lost 5 bases and J 5 bases, leaving 12 bases between the germline ends. The CDR3 is 14 amino acids. Germline assignment: CDR1 SEHNR and CDR2 FQNEAQ (reference sequence). The CDR3 reads CASSANRVNEKLFF. The CDR3 nucleotides read TGTGCCAGCAGCGCCAATCGGGTGAATGAAAAACTGTTTTTT.

This clonotype occurred many times. The chain carries TRBV7-2 and TRBJ1-2, with a weak D call TRBD1 (6 bases). The CDR3 contains 14 residues. V shed 5 bases and J shed 2 bases, with 12 bases lying between them. The germline gives CDR1 SGHTA, CDR2 FQGNSA. CDR3 sequence reads: CASSHRDGNYGYTF. The DNA for the CDR3 is TGTGCCAGCAGCCACAGGGACGGAAACTATGGCTACACCTTC.

The rearrangement links TRBV20-1 to TRBJ2-1, with TRBD2 matching 10 bases. J gave up 2 bases and V 6 bases, and 4 bases lay outside the gene matches. CDR3 length: 14 amino acids. The germline V gene encodes CDR1 DFQATT and CDR2 SNEGSKA (reference sequence). CDR3 sequence reads: CSAEGLATYNEQFF. For the CDR3, the DNA is TGCAGTGCGGAGGGACTAGCGACCTACAATGAGCAGTTCTTC.

V and J are TRBV20-1 and TRBJ1-5; 7 bases match TRBD1. With V trimmed by 6 bases and J by 4 bases, 15 bases remained unmatched. Germline V gene data show CDR1 as DFQATT and CDR2 as SNEGSKA (reference sequence). The CDR3 has 16 amino acids. The CDR3 DNA reads as TGCAGTGCGCATATAGGTGTGACAGGGAGGAATCAGCCCCAGCATTTT. It specifies CSAHIGVTGRNQPQHF.

This sequence joins TRBV28 and TRBJ2-3; TRBD2 aligns across 13 bases. Germline lookup yields CDR1 MDHEN and CDR2 SYDVKM. The V segment lost 7 bases and the J segment 3 bases; nucleotides outside the gene matches: 13. This CDR3 region has 18 residues. CDR3 amino acids: CASTPGTSGTPKTDTQYF. The CDR3 coding sequence is TGTGCCAGCACCCCCGGGACTAGCGGGACCCCTAAGACAGATACGCAGTATTTT.

Ten or more counts support this clonotype. The rearrangement links TRBV4-1 to TRBJ1-1; D is unclear. Deletions cut 7 bases from V and 1 base from J, with 10 bases between. The CDR3 extends over 13 amino acids. Germline-derived CDR1 and CDR2 are MGHRA and YSYEKL. CDR3 loop: CASKNVGNTEAFF. Written as DNA, the CDR3 is TGCGCCAGCAAGAATGTAGGGAACACTGAAGCTTTCTTT.

This clonotype has only a few counts. The gene calls are TRBV6-6 and TRBJ1-6, with 8 bases identical to TRBD1. The CDR3 contains 17 residues. V was clipped by 7 bases and J by 5 bases; unmatched bases: 13. Germline CDR1 is MNHNY and CDR2 is SVGAGI (reference sequence). CDR3 nucleotide sequence: TGTGCCAGCATTTTACGTCTGGACAGGGAAAATAATTCACCCCTCCACTTT. Translated, it gives CASILRLDRENNSPLHF.

The chain is built from TRBV24-1 and TRBJ2-3; 10 bases fit TRBD2. CDR3 length: 17 amino acids. Per germline, CDR1 KGHDR and CDR2 SFDVKD. With 4 bases clipped from V and 2 bases from J, the junction kept 8 bases outside the gene matches. The CDR3 reads CATSELGLAENTDTQYF. The DNA for the CDR3 is TGTGCCACCAGTGAATTAGGACTAGCGGAGAACACAGATACGCAGTATTTT.

The chain couples TRBV7-6 to TRBJ2-2; 10 bases agree with TRBD1. Trimming cost V 1 base and J 6 bases; bases outside gene matches: 8. This CDR3 has 17 amino acids. CDR1 and CDR2 from the germline V gene are SGHVS and FNYEAQ. The chain's CDR3 is CASSLDRDRGLAGELFF. The DNA for the CDR3 is TGTGCCAGCAGCTTAGACCGGGACAGGGGCTTGGCCGGGGAGCTGTTTTTT.

CDR3 coding DNA: TGTGCCACCAGTGATTTTGAAGAGACCCAGTACTTC. It yields the protein CATSDFEETQYF. The J gene is TRBJ2-5, the V gene TRBV24-1, with unresolved D. Germline lookup yields CDR1 KGHDR and CDR2 SFDVKD. Trimming pared 1 base from V and 3 bases from J, leaving 2 bases between. The CDR3 sequence is 12 residues long.

This clonotype has just a few counts. V and J are TRBV7-6 and TRBJ1-4, with D possibly matching TRBD1 (5 bases). V was clipped by 1 base and J by 3 bases, with 9 bases between them. The germline V gene has CDR1 SGHVS and CDR2 FNYEAQ. The CDR3 consists of 15 residues. The CDR3: CASSLVRGPNEKLFF. CDR3 DNA: TGTGCCAGCAGCTTAGTCCGGGGCCCTAATGAAAAACTGTTTTTT.

This chain uses TRBV7-2 with TRBJ2-2, with TRBD2 matching over 7 bases. This CDR3 region has 18 residues. With V trimmed by 1 base and J by 6 bases, 14 bases remained unmatched. Germline V gene lookup returns CDR1 SGHTA and CDR2 FQGNSA. The CDR3 spells CASSLVWWEGLAPGELFF. The CDR3 region has the DNA TGTGCCAGCAGCTTAGTCTGGTGGGAGGGGCTAGCACCCGGGGAGCTGTTTTTT.

Worth noting for this clonotype: A much larger clone is a single base away; this may be a read error. This chain joins TRBV7-2 and TRBJ2-1; 8 bases fit TRBD1. CDR1 SGHTA and CDR2 FQGNSA come from the germline V gene. The CDR3 contains 17 residues. CDR3 coding DNA: TGTGCCAGCAGTTCGACAGGGGTGGCGAGAGCCTACGATGAGCAGTTCTTC. The encoded protein is CASSSTGVARAYDEQFF.

V is TRBV6-6 and J is TRBJ2-1; 7 bases fit TRBD2. The CDR3 has 13 amino acids. The V gene's germline CDR1 is MNHNY and CDR2 SVGAGI (reference sequence). V shed 10 bases, J shed 5 bases, and the junction held 8 bases outside the gene matches. The CDR3 DNA is TGTGCCACCAAGGGCGGGAGTCACAATGAGCAGTTCTTC. Protein product: CATKGGSHNEQFF.